Below, one TCR beta chain is given with its context. The use of a sample-barcoded 5' primer and a J-beta primer mix characterized a second PCR of 7 to 11 cycles. TCRdb independently ran MiXCR on the 5' RACE reads; one entry per CDR3 protein. Of approximately 810,000 distinct CDR3 sequences in the sample, around 26% are singletons; the top ten hold roughly a sixth. Isolated per sample were at least 6 million PBMCs. This record comes from a study of blood T cells in healthy people across ages. The V gene's germline CDR1 is SQVTM and CDR2 ANQGSEA. Trimming removed 4 bases from V and 10 bases from J, with 16 bases in between. This CDR3 is built from 12 residues.

The specimen was blood. This sequence originates from a woman older than 75 in good health. The genes are TRBV29-1 and TRBJ1-2; D is perhaps TRBD1 (6 bases). The CDR3 here is CSVGAGAQDYTF. The CDR3 nucleotides read TGCAGCGTTGGGGCGGGGGCGCAGGACTACACCTTC.